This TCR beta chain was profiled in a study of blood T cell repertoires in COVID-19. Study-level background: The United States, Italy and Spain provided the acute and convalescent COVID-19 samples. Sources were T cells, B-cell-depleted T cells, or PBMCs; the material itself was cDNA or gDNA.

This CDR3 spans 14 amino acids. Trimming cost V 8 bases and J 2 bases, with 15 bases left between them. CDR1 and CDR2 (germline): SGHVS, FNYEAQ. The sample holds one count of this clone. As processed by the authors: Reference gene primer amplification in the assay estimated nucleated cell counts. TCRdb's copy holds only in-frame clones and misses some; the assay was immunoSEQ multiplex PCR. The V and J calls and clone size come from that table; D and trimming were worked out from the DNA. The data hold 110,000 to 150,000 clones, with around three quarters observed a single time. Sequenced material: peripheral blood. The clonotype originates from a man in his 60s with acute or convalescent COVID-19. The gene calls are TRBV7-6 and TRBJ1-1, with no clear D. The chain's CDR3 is CASSPIAGNTEAFF. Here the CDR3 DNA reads TGTGCCAGCTCCCCAATTGCCGGTAACACTGAAGCTTTCTTT.